These 18 T cell receptor beta chains share one sample of origin, sequenced in a study of shared clonotypes between healthy human individuals (dated by TCRdb to about 2020). CD8 naive samples were CD45RO-negative cells positively selected for CCR7, giving a CD45RA+CCR7+ population that excluded TemRA cells. Libraries were made using the immunoSEQ multiplex PCR assay. The table comes from immuneACCESS by way of TCRdb, which keeps in-frame sequences with V and J called. Part of the clones is missing from these tables; in studies checked, under half for an unresolved V gene and the rest for unknown reasons. The sample includes hundreds of thousands of clones, with 95% to 97% observed a single time. Of the sample, about 0.11% is held by the ten largest clones. The sequenced sample was naive CD8+ T cells sorted from blood. The meaning of the sample's cell subset or site label: CD45RA+CCR7+. The receptor source for this set is a woman aged 30 to 39 in good health.

The genes are TRBV28 and TRBJ2-1; 10 bases map to TRBD2. J gave up 3 bases and V 3 bases, and 5 bases lay outside the gene matches. The germline gives CDR1 MDHEN, CDR2 SYDVKM. The CDR3 spans 16 residues. CDR3 protein: CASSFDPSGGYNEQFF. Written as DNA, the CDR3 is TGTGCCAGCAGTTTTGATCCTAGCGGGGGCTACAATGAGCAGTTCTTC.

The rearrangement uses TRBV28 and TRBJ1-2; possibly TRBD1 for D (5 bases). Germline V lookup: CDR1 MDHEN, CDR2 SYDVKM. The CDR3 covers 15 residues. Trimming pared 1 base from V and 4 bases from J, leaving 13 bases between. The CDR3 protein is CASSLYPTVFYGYTF. The DNA of the CDR3 is TGTGCCAGCAGTTTATACCCGACAGTTTTCTATGGCTACACCTTC.

In the case of this clone: Other DNA sequences in this specimen translate into the identical CDR3. V gene TRBV27 combines with J gene TRBJ1-5; weak D call: TRBD1 (5 bases). Deletions cut 3 bases from V and 4 bases from J, with 7 bases between. The CDR3 is 13 amino acids. The germline gives CDR1 MNHEY, CDR2 SMNVEV (reference sequence). Written as DNA, the CDR3 is TGTGCCAGCAGTTTGGGGGTAAATCAGCCCCAGCATTTT. It codes for CASSLGVNQPQHF.

J is TRBJ2-1 and V is TRBV5-1; D might be TRBD2 (7 bases). V was pared by 0 bases and J by 7 bases, with 29 bases between. This CDR3 has 20 residues. Germline values: CDR1 SGHRS, CDR2 YFSETQ. The CDR3 region is CASSLALGGPPSRWTNEQFF. The CDR3 coding sequence is TGCGCCAGCAGCTTGGCTCTCGGGGGGCCTCCGTCAAGATGGACGAATGAGCAGTTCTTC.

This clone occurred once. The genes are TRBV28 and TRBJ1-2; the D is unclear. This CDR3 comprises 17 residues. Between the trimmed V and J ends, which lost 4 bases and 5 bases, there was a span of 23 bases. Germline lookup yields CDR1 MDHEN and CDR2 SYDVKM. CDR3 in DNA: TGTGCCAGCAGTTCCCTCACCGTTTCCAGCACGAAATATGGCTACACCTTC. This translates into CASSSLTVSSTKYGYTF.

The CDR3 coding sequence is TGTGCCAGCAGTGACTTCCGGGACCGTAGTCACGAGCAGTACTTC. Its translation is CASSDFRDRSHEQYF. The chain uses TRBV6-4 and TRBJ2-7; D assignment may be TRBD1 or TRBD2 (5 bases each). The CDR3 contains 15 residues. The V gene's germline CDR1 is MRHNA and CDR2 SNTAGT. Trimming stripped 1 base from V and 5 bases from J, with 15 bases between.

The J gene is TRBJ2-3, the V gene TRBV9; D might be TRBD1 or TRBD2, each matching 5 bases. Germline-derived CDR1 and CDR2 are SGDLS and YYNGEE. The CDR3 runs 14 residues. The V end lost 0 bases, the J end lost 8 bases, and 13 bases lay between the germline ends. Here the CDR3 reads CASSVDSWDGTQYF. DNA of the CDR3: TGTGCCAGCAGCGTAGACTCCTGGGACGGTACGCAGTATTTT.

This chain links TRBV5-1 with TRBJ1-3; 7 bases are a match to TRBD1. CDR3 length: 13 amino acids. The junction had 1 base not matched to a gene; V was cut back by 4 bases and J by 3 bases. In germline, CDR1 is SGHRS, CDR2 YFSETQ. The CDR3 DNA follows: TGCGCCAGCAGCGGGACAGTTGGAAACACCATATATTTT. Its translation: CASSGTVGNTIYF.

V and J are TRBV28 and TRBJ1-2; TRBD1 might be the D (6 bases). CDR1 is MDHEN and CDR2 is SYDVKM in the germline V gene. The CDR3 runs 14 residues. V shed 3 bases and J shed 3 bases, with 11 bases lying between them. CDR3 DNA sequence: TGTGCCAGCAGTTTGCACAGGGTCGACTATGGCTACACCTTC. Encoded protein: CASSLHRVDYGYTF.

The rearrangement links TRBV7-9 to TRBJ1-1; 7 bases map to TRBD1. Germline V lookup: CDR1 SEHNR, CDR2 FQNEAQ (reference sequence). This CDR3 contains 17 residues. With V trimmed by 6 bases and J by 1 base, 14 bases remained unmatched. The CDR3 DNA reads TGTGCCAGCAGTATCGTTGTAACAGGGGAGGGGAACACTGAAGCTTTCTTT. Translation: CASSIVVTGEGNTEAFF.

The chain has TRBV13 and TRBJ2-3, with 9 bases aligning to TRBD1. The CDR3 is made up of 15 amino acids. CDR1 PRHDT and CDR2 FYEKMQ come from the germline V gene (reference sequence). Losses at the gene ends were 2 bases for V and 3 bases for J; bases not matched to a gene: 3. DNA of the CDR3: TGTGCCAGCAGCTTACGGACAGGGGAAACAGATACGCAGTATTTT. It encodes CASSLRTGETDTQYF.

The chain links TRBV30 to TRBJ2-5; TRBD2 aligns across 7 bases. The J call may be mistaken, given a closer DNA end match to TRBJ2-7. CDR1 GTSNPN and CDR2 SVGIG come from the germline V gene (reference sequence). The CDR3 is 13 amino acids. CDR3 bases: TGTGCCTGGAGTGGAGGGGAGGGCTACGAGCAGTACTTC. Translated: CAWSGGEGYEQYF.

V usage is TRBV5-1 and J usage is TRBJ2-7; D uncertain. The CDR3 spans 14 residues. With 0 bases removed from V and 2 bases from J, the gap between germline ends came to 9 bases. Germline lookup yields CDR1 SGHRS and CDR2 YFSETQ. The CDR3: CASSLGEYPYEQYF. The CDR3 region has the DNA TGCGCCAGCAGCTTGGGGGAATACCCCTACGAGCAGTACTTC.

The chain recombines TRBV28 with TRBJ2-5; D may correspond to TRBD1 or TRBD2 (5 bases each). There are 14 residues in the CDR3. The germline CDR1 and CDR2 sequences are MDHEN and SYDVKM. Trimming left V 2 bases short and J 3 bases short, with 10 bases between. Here the CDR3 reads CASSLPVGEETQYF. The DNA for the CDR3 is TGTGCCAGCAGTTTACCAGTGGGGGAAGAGACCCAGTACTTC.

V and J are TRBV15 and TRBJ2-1; 9 bases agree with TRBD2. Per germline, CDR1 LNHNV and CDR2 YYDKDF (reference sequence). CDR3 length: 15 residues. V lost 0 bases and J lost 3; bases outside the gene matches: 0. The CDR3 is CATSRELAGYNEQFF. The CDR3 DNA reads as TGTGCCACCAGCAGAGAACTAGCGGGCTACAATGAGCAGTTCTTC.

The rearrangement links TRBV28 to TRBJ2-7, with a possible D match to TRBD1 (6 bases). V lost 3 bases to trimming and J lost 6 bases, with 15 bases between them. This CDR3 is built from 14 residues. CDR1 MDHEN and CDR2 SYDVKM come from the germline V gene. In DNA form, the CDR3 reads TGTGCCAGCAGTTTCCCTGGGGGCTTCCTCGAGCAGTACTTC. It is translated as CASSFPGGFLEQYF.

The DNA of the CDR3 is TGCGCCAGCACCTCCGGACTAGCGGCCTACGAGCAGTACTTC. Translating gives CASTSGLAAYEQYF. The gene calls are TRBV10-2 and TRBJ2-7; 10 positions agree with TRBD2. The CDR3 loop spans 14 amino acids. CDR1 and CDR2 (germline): WSHSY, SAAADI. With V trimmed by 7 bases and J by 2 bases, 5 bases remained unmatched.

This chain joins TRBV7-9 and TRBJ1-1; D is perhaps TRBD1 (6 bases). Between the trimmed V and J ends, which lost 7 bases and 7 bases, there was a span of 16 bases. Germline V lookup: CDR1 SEHNR, CDR2 FQNEAQ (reference sequence). CDR3 size: 13 residues. CDR3 sequence: CASNARGAVEAFF. CDR3 nucleotides: TGTGCCAGCAACGCCCGGGGGGCGGTTGAAGCTTTCTTT.